Listed here is a single T cell receptor beta chain. Its antigen remains unidentified. This sample is part of a study of shared clonotypes between healthy human individuals. Study-level findings and limits: Naive CD4 clonotypes were shared across a handful of donors at about 5%.

The CDR3 totals 13 residues. In germline, CDR1 is GTSNPN, CDR2 SVGIG (reference sequence). The germline V and J ends were trimmed by 4 bases and 4 bases, with 14 bases remaining between them. Libraries were prepared by immunoSEQ multiplex PCR; TCRdb keeps only in-frame clonotypes and omits some of them. This sample has some 2 million clones, with roughly 95% found just once. The sequenced sample consisted of naive CD4+ T cells sorted from blood. Documented subset: CD45RA+ positively selected. This receptor was identified in a man aged 18 to 29 in good health. The rearrangement joins TRBV30 to TRBJ2-7; TRBD1 is a possible D gene (5 bases). The CDR3 loop is CAWTPQGLYEQYF. The CDR3 nucleotides read TGTGCCTGGACACCGCAGGGTCTATACGAGCAGTACTTC.